Each of the 22 T cell receptor beta chains below was sequenced from the same sample in a study of blood T cell repertoires in COVID-19. TCRdb keeps only in-frame clones here, not all; method: immunoSEQ multiplex PCR. The data show tens of thousands of clones, roughly 90% seen once. Specimen: peripheral blood. These TCRs come from a woman aged 60-75 years with active COVID-19.

The genes are TRBV11-2 and TRBJ2-4, with 8 positions matching TRBD1. Germline V CDR1 and CDR2: SGHAT, FQNNGV. The CDR3 is 12 amino acids. V shed 6 bases, J shed 8 bases, and the junction held 3 bases outside the gene matches. The CDR3 reads CASSQDRDIQYF. CDR3 nucleotide sequence: TGTGCCAGCAGTCAGGACAGGGACATTCAGTACTTC.

The CDR3 coding sequence is TGTGCCAGCACCCCACAGGGGCTAGCTAACTATGGCTACACCTTC. This translates into CASTPQGLANYGYTF. The V call is TRBV6-5, the J call TRBJ1-2; 7 nucleotides align to TRBD1. V lost 7 bases to trimming and J lost 0 bases; unmatched junction nucleotides: 8. Germline CDR1 MNHEY, CDR2 SVGAGI. This CDR3 is 15 amino acids long.

The table lists this clone with a count of one. This chain joins TRBV20-1 and TRBJ2-3; 7 bases are a match to TRBD2. J was trimmed by 9 bases and V by 6 bases; bases with no gene match: 6. The CDR3 is made up of 11 amino acids. The germline gives CDR1 DFQATT, CDR2 SNEGSKA (reference sequence). Here the CDR3 reads CSAAGAGTQYF. CDR3 bases: TGCAGTGCCGCGGGAGCGGGGACGCAGTATTTT.

J is TRBJ1-4 and V is TRBV19; 10 nucleotides align to TRBD1. In germline, CDR1 is LNHDA, CDR2 SQIVND (reference sequence). CDR3 length: 15 residues. The junction had 1 base not matched to a gene; V was cut back by 6 bases and J by 0 bases. The CDR3 DNA reads TGTGCCAGTAGGGGGACAGGGGCAACTAATGAAAAACTGTTTTTT. Translating gives CASRGTGATNEKLFF.

The rearrangement joins TRBV5-4 to TRBJ2-2; 7 bases are a match to TRBD1. CDR1 is SGHNT, CDR2 YYREEE, per germline (reference sequence). The CDR3 is made up of 16 amino acids. The V and J ends lost 0 bases and 4 bases, in that order; junction bases with no gene match: 6. The CDR3 loop reads CASSLGGGAATGELFF. In nucleotides, the CDR3 is TGTGCCAGCAGCTTGGGAGGGGGCGCCGCCACCGGGGAGCTGTTTTTT.

The chain employs TRBV9 and TRBJ1-6; no firm D call. The germline V and J ends were trimmed by 0 bases and 8 bases, with 6 bases remaining between them. CDR1 is SGDLS, CDR2 YYNGEE, per germline. The CDR3 is made up of 13 amino acids. The CDR3 loop is CASSVASDSPLHF. CDR3 DNA sequence: TGTGCCAGCAGCGTAGCCTCCGATTCACCCCTCCACTTT.

The chain joins TRBV28 to TRBJ2-7, with TRBD2 as a possible D gene (6 bases). In germline, CDR1 is MDHEN, CDR2 SYDVKM. The CDR3 contains 15 residues. The ends were cut back, 6 bases at V and 3 bases at J, with 18 bases in the middle. DNA for the CDR3: TGTGCCAGCAGCCCAGGGACCAGCGGGTACTACGAGCAGTACTTC. Translating gives CASSPGTSGYYEQYF.

V gene TRBV19 combines with J gene TRBJ1-3; 8 bases map to TRBD1. The germline V gene encodes CDR1 LNHDA and CDR2 SQIVND (reference sequence). With 5 bases clipped from V and 1 base from J, the junction kept 13 bases outside the gene matches. The CDR3 loop spans 18 amino acids. Here the CDR3 reads CASSARDRTYGSGNTIYF. In nucleotides, the CDR3 is TGTGCCAGTAGTGCCCGGGACAGGACGTACGGTTCTGGAAACACCATATATTTT.

V and J are TRBV12-3 or TRBV12-4 and TRBJ1-2; D possibly corresponds to TRBD1 (5 bases). CDR3 length: 13 amino acids. Trimming shortened V by 6 bases and J by 4 bases, and 12 bases separated the two germline ends. CDR3 protein: CASRKTDLYGYTF. The CDR3 nucleotides read TGTGCCAGCAGAAAGACAGACCTCTATGGCTACACCTTC.

CDR3 nucleotides: TGTGCCAGCAGTTGGACAGGGAATCAGCCCCAGCATTTT. Amino acids: CASSWTGNQPQHF. The V and J genes are TRBV6-5 and TRBJ1-5; 8 bases fit TRBD1. The germline V gene encodes CDR1 MNHEY and CDR2 SVGAGI. V gave up 4 bases and J gave up 4 bases; unmatched junction bases: 0. This CDR3 is 13 amino acids long.

V is TRBV29-1 and J is TRBJ2-7; D may be TRBD2 (5 bases). The germline V gene encodes CDR1 SQVTM and CDR2 ANQGSEA. V lost 4 bases and J lost 2, with 9 bases in between. The CDR3 has 12 residues. CDR3 DNA sequence: TGCAGCGTTGTAGGGAGCGCCTACGAGCAGTACTTC. As protein: CSVVGSAYEQYF.

This chain links TRBV28 with TRBJ1-5; TRBD1 is a possible D gene (5 bases). Germline values: CDR1 MDHEN, CDR2 SYDVKM. The V gene lost 4 bases and the J gene lost 7 bases, with 20 bases spanning the gap. The CDR3 is made up of 16 amino acids. The CDR3 spells CASSSGTHGRRQPQHF. The CDR3 nucleotides read TGTGCCAGCAGTTCCGGGACTCACGGAAGGCGGCAGCCCCAGCATTTT.

As concerns this clone: The sample has other DNA sequences that encode this CDR3 too. The rearrangement joins TRBV6-5 to TRBJ2-5; 7 bases align to TRBD2. Germline-derived CDR1 and CDR2 are MNHEY and SVGAGI. This CDR3 is built from 13 residues. With 0 bases clipped from V and 5 bases from J, the junction kept 0 bases outside the gene matches. In DNA form, the CDR3 reads TGTGCCAGCAGTTACTCGGGGGGGGAGACCCAGTACTTC. Translated: CASSYSGGETQYF.

The chain uses TRBV28 and TRBJ2-7, with a tentative D call TRBD2 (6 bases). Per the germline V gene, CDR1 is MDHEN and CDR2 is SYDVKM. This CDR3 is built from 15 residues. The germline V and J ends were trimmed by 6 bases and 3 bases, with 18 bases remaining between them. CDR3: CASSSQGSGNYEQYF. CDR3 bases: TGTGCCAGCAGCTCCCAGGGTAGCGGTAACTACGAGCAGTACTTC.

The gene calls are TRBV3-1 (or the pseudogene TRBV3-2) and TRBJ2-5; TRBD2 matches at 11 bases. Trimming at V came to 0 bases and at J to 6 bases, leaving 18 bases not matched to a gene. CDR1 and CDR2 from the germline V gene are LGHDT and YNNKEL (reference sequence). The CDR3 sequence is 20 residues long. The CDR3, as DNA: TGTGCCAGCAGCCAAGATGGGGGTAGCGGGAGGGCCTCCGTGGGAAAGACCCAGTACTTC. Translated, it gives CASSQDGGSGRASVGKTQYF.

This chain joins TRBV3-1 (or the pseudogene TRBV3-2) and TRBJ2-2; tentative D call: TRBD2 (6 bases). V was shortened by 4 bases and J by 6 bases, with 21 bases between the two germline ends. Germline values: CDR1 LGHDT, CDR2 YNNKEL (reference sequence). The CDR3 covers 17 residues. The CDR3 loop is CASSPRLPGVSAGELFF. CDR3 nucleotide sequence: TGTGCCAGCAGCCCCCGCCTACCGGGAGTTTCTGCCGGGGAGCTGTTTTTT.

The sample holds one count of this clone. The genes are TRBV28 and TRBJ1-1, with TRBD1 identical over 8 bases. The CDR3 loop spans 14 amino acids. V was clipped by 3 bases and J by 5 bases; unmatched bases: 5. From germline, CDR1 is MDHEN and CDR2 SYDVKM. CDR3 residues: CASSFTGGRTEAFF. The CDR3 DNA reads TGTGCCAGCAGTTTCACAGGGGGTAGGACTGAAGCTTTCTTT. The full variable domain, its missing parts supplied by reference TRBV28 and TRBJ1-1, is DVKVTQSSRYLVKRTGEKVFLECVQDMDHENMFWYRQDPGLGLRLIYFSYDVKMKEKGDIPEGYSVSREKKERFSLILESASTNQTSMYLCASSFTGGRTEAFFGQGTRLTVV.

This rearrangement joins TRBV30 to TRBJ1-6; 8 bases match TRBD1. The V gene's germline CDR1 is GTSNPN and CDR2 SVGIG (reference sequence). This CDR3 spans 15 amino acids. V was clipped by 1 base and J by 7 bases; unmatched bases: 6. The CDR3 nucleotides read TGTGCCTGGAGTGGGACAGGGCTGAAGAATTCACCCCTCCACTTT. This sequence encodes CAWSGTGLKNSPLHF.

The genes are TRBV5-1 and TRBJ1-4; 9 bases agree with TRBD1. Per the germline V gene, CDR1 is SGHRS and CDR2 is YFSETQ. After removal of 4 bases from V and 8 bases from J, the junction contained 6 bases not matched to a gene. This CDR3 comprises 14 residues. CDR3 residues: CASSTGQGREKLFF. The DNA of the CDR3 is TGCGCCAGCAGCACCGGACAGGGGCGGGAAAAACTGTTTTTT.

J is TRBJ2-1 and V is TRBV24-1; TRBD2 matches at 7 bases. The length of the CDR3 is 16 residues. After removal of 6 bases from V and 8 bases from J, the junction contained 15 bases not matched to a gene. The germline V gene has CDR1 KGHDR and CDR2 SFDVKD. This CDR3 is CATSNIAGVPSDEQFF. The CDR3 nucleotides read TGTGCCACCAGTAATATTGCGGGAGTTCCGAGCGATGAGCAGTTCTTC.

The chain uses TRBV30 and TRBJ1-1; perhaps TRBD1 as D (5 bases). With 4 bases removed from V and 10 bases from J, the gap between germline ends came to 16 bases. The CDR3 covers 12 residues. The germline gives CDR1 GTSNPN, CDR2 SVGIG (reference sequence). The CDR3 DNA sequence: TGTGCCTGGACGGGGGAATACAACGGAGCTTTCTTT. It is translated as CAWTGEYNGAFF.

The V call is TRBV5-4, the J call TRBJ2-4; TRBD1 agrees at 11 bases. Germline V gene sequence: CDR1 SGHNT, CDR2 YYREEE (reference sequence). J gave up 6 bases and V 4 bases, and 12 bases lay outside the gene matches. The CDR3 extends over 17 amino acids. CDR3 nucleotide sequence: TGTGCCAGCAGCCGACCACCGGGACAGGGGGGCACAAACATTCAGTACTTC. This codes for CASSRPPGQGGTNIQYF.